The source of this T cell receptor (beta chain) is a study of T cells in Graves' hyperthyroidism and ophthalmopathy. This clonotype was found many times. Amplification of TCR beta CDR3 regions used RNA as the template. First-round RT-PCR targeting the TCR CDR3 was performed with the HTBI primer set. TCRdb redid the calling of the multiplex PCR reads with MiXCR, one entry per CDR3 protein. The sample has a few hundred thousand distinct CDR3 sequences; over 15% are singletons. Per the germline V gene, CDR1 is MDHEN and CDR2 is SYDVKM. The CDR3 spans 14 residues. Trimming pared 6 bases from V and 4 bases from J, leaving 16 bases between.

Source material: blood. The J gene is TRBJ2-7, the V gene TRBV28, with D possibly TRBD2 on 6 matching bases. The source is a young woman with Graves' hyperthyroidism. The CDR3 DNA sequence: TGTGCCAGCAGCCCGTGGGACTCAAGTTACGAGCAGTACTTC. Translating gives CASSPWDSSYEQYF.